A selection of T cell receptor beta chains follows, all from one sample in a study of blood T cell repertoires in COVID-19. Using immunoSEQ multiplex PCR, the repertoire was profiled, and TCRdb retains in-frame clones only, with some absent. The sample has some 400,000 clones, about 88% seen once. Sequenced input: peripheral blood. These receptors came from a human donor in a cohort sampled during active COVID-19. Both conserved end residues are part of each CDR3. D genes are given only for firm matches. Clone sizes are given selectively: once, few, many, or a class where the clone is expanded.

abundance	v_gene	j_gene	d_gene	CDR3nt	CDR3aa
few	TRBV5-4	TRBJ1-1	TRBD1	TGTGCCAGCAGGGGACAGGGGGACACTGAAGCTTTCTTT	CASRGQGDTEAFF
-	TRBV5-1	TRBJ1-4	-	TGCGCCAGCAGCCTTACAAACGGGGATGAAAAACTGTTTTTT	CASSLTNGDEKLFF
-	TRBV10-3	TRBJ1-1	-	TGTGCCATCAGTGAGGGAAGCATCGGGGAAACTGAAGCTTTCTTT	CAISEGSIGETEAFF
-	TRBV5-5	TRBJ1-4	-	TGTGCCAGCAGCTTGGCAGGGATCCTACCTAATGAAAAACTGTTTTTT	CASSLAGILPNEKLFF
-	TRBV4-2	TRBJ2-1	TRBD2	TGTGCCAGCAGCCCCCCCGGGAGGGAGTCCCACAATGAGCAGTTCTTC	CASSPPGRESHNEQFF
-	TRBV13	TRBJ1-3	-	TGTGCCAGCAGCCCTCGGACAGAAAGACACGGAAACACCATATATTTT	CASSPRTERHGNTIYF
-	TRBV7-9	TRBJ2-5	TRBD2	TGTGCCAGCAGCCTCCCGAGACTAGCGGGAGGGCAAGAGACCCAGTACTTC	CASSLPRLAGGQETQYF
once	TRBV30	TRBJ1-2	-	TGTGCCTGGAATCGGGGAACAGGGAGAGGCTACACCTTC	CAWNRGTGRGYTF
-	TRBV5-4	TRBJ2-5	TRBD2	TGTGCCAGCAGCTTAGGGACTAGCGGGAGGTCCCAAGAGACCCAGTACTTC	CASSLGTSGRSQETQYF
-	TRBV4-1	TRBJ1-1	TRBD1	TGCGCCAGCAGCCCGGGACAGGGCTTTACTGAAGCTTTCTTT	CASSPGQGFTEAFF
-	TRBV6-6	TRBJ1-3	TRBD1	TGTGCCAGCAGTAGTGCCGGGACAGGGCGAAACACCATATATTTT	CASSSAGTGRNTIYF
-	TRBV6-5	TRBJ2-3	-	TGTGCCAGCAGTTACTCCGGCAGGGGTAGCGCAGATACGCAGTATTTT	CASSYSGRGSADTQYF
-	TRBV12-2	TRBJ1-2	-	TGTGCAAGTCGCTTAGCGTTTGGGGGCTTTCCTCCTCAATTCTATGGCTACACCTTC	CASRLAFGGFPPQFYGYTF
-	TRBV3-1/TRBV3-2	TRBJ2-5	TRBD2	TGTGCCAGCAGCCTCCCCGGACTAGCGGGAGCGGGGACCCAGTACTTC	CASSLPGLAGAGTQYF
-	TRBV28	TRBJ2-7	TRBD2	TGTGCCAGCAGTTCGTCGGGACTAGCGGGACCGACCTACGAGCAGTACTTC	CASSSSGLAGPTYEQYF
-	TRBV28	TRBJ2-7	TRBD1	TGTGCCACCTGGGACAGGGGGCTTGACGAGCAGTACTTC	CATWDRGLDEQYF
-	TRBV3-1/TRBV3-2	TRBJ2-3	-	TGTGCCAGCAGCCGCCGGGCGGGCCTCGCGGATACGCAGTATTTT	CASSRRAGLADTQYF
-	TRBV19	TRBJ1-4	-	TGTGCCAGTAGTTGGGGGGAGCCCCGGCGGGCTAATGAAAAACTGTTTTTT	CASSWGEPRRANEKLFF
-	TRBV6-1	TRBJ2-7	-	TGTGCCAGCAGTGACTTATTAGGGAGACGACGCGGGACTTTCTACGAGCAGTACTTC	CASSDLLGRRRGTFYEQYF
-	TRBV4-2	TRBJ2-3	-	TGTGCCAGCAGCCAAGAGACTAGCACAGATACGCAGTATTTT	CASSQETSTDTQYF
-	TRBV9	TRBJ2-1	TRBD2	TGTGCCAGCAGCGTCGGACTAGCGGGGGGACAGAGGTCCTACAATGAGCAGTTCTTC	CASSVGLAGGQRSYNEQFF
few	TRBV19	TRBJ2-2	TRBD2	TGTGCCAGTACCAACCGGGGGGGACACGGAACGAACACCGGGGAGCTGTTTTTT	CASTNRGGHGTNTGELFF
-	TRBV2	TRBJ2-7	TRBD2	TGTGCCAGCAGGGAGGGACTAGCCCACTCCTACGAGCAGTACTTC	CASREGLAHSYEQYF
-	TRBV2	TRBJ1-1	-	TGTGCCAGCGATTTACGCAGGAACACTGAAGCTTTCTTT	CASDLRRNTEAFF
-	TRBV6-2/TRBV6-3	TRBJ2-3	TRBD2	TGTGCCAGCAGTCGACTAGCAGAAGATACGCAGTATTTT	CASSRLAEDTQYF
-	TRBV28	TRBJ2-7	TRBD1	TGTGCCAGCAGGCCGACAGGGCAGACCTACGAGCAGTACTTC	CASRPTGQTYEQYF
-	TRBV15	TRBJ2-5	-	TGTGCCACCAGCAGCCGACTACCGGGAGAGACCCAGTACTTC	CATSSRLPGETQYF
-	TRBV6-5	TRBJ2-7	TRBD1	TGTGCCAGCAGAAAGGGACAGGGGGCTTCCTACGAGCAGTACTTC	CASRKGQGASYEQYF
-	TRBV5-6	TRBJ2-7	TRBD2	TGTGCCAGCAGCTTAAGCGGGAGAGGCTACGAGCAGTACTTC	CASSLSGRGYEQYF
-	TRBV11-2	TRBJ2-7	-	TGTGCCAGCAGCTTAGAAAGAGGCTCCTACGAGCAGTACTTC	CASSLERGSYEQYF
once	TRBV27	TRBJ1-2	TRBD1	TGTGCCACCAGTTCCGTATCGGGACAGGGGGTATCTGGCTACACCTTC	CATSSVSGQGVSGYTF
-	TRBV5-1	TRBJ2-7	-	TGCGCCAGCAGTCCCGAGGATACCTACGAGCAGTACTTC	CASSPEDTYEQYF
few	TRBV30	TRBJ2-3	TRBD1	TGTGCCTGGAGTGGAGGACAGGGGACAGGGACAGATACGCAGTATTTT	CAWSGGQGTGTDTQYF
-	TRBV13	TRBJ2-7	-	TGTGCCAGCAGCACAGGAACGGTTTTAGGCTACGAGCAGTACTTC	CASSTGTVLGYEQYF
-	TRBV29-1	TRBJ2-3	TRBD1	TGCAGCGTTGCAGGGGGTGAGCGAACAGATACGCAGTATTTT	CSVAGGERTDTQYF
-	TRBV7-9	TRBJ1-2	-	TGTGCCAGCAGCTCGGGGGGATCCTATGGCTACACCTTC	CASSSGGSYGYTF
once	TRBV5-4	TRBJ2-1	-	TGTGCCAGCAGCTTGGTGCTAGCCCGGGATGAGCAGTTCTTC	CASSLVLARDEQFF
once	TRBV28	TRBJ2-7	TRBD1	TGTGCCAGCAGCCATACTTCCGGGACAGGGCTCGACGAGCAGTACTTC	CASSHTSGTGLDEQYF
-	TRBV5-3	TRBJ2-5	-	TGTGCCAGAAGCTTTTTACATCAGACCCAGTACTTC	CARSFLHQTQYF
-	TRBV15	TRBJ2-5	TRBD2	TGTGCCACCAGCCCTCGGCGGGAGGCGACCCAGTACTTC	CATSPRREATQYF
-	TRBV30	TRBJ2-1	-	TGTGCCTGGAGTCGTTACAATGAGCAGTTCTTC	CAWSRYNEQFF
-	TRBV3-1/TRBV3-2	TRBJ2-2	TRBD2	TGTGCCAGCAGCCAGCTAGCGGGAGGCGGGGAGCTGTTTTTT	CASSQLAGGGELFF
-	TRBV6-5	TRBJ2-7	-	TGTGCCAGCAGGCCGCGGGCGGAGACCTACTACGAGCAGTACTTC	CASRPRAETYYEQYF
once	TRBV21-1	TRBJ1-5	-	TGTGCCAGCAGCACTGGGAGTTATAGCAATCAGCCCCAGCATTTT	CASSTGSYSNQPQHF
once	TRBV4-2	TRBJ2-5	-	TGTGCCAGCAGCCAAATATCCGGTCAAGAGACCCAGTACTTC	CASSQISGQETQYF
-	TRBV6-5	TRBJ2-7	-	TGTGCCAGCAGTACTACAGGCGGGGAATCGGAGCAGTACTTC	CASSTTGGESEQYF